The entry that follows covers one T cell receptor beta chain sequence. Antigen unknown. This sample was taken from a study of T cells expressing NK-cell markers. Overall study findings and caveats: For a handful of donors, these clonotypes were likewise the leading ones in the CD3+CD56-NKG2C+ fraction.

This CDR3 spans 14 amino acids. Germline V CDR1 and CDR2: LGHDT, YNNKEL (reference sequence). TCRdb re-called the 5' RACE reads; one entry per CDR3 protein, DNA not given. This listing includes about 170,000 distinct CDR3 sequences. Specimen: blood T cells: a sorted CD56 or NKG2C T cell subset, CD4+ or CD8+ T cells, or bulk PBMC T cells (not recorded which). The chain recombines TRBV3-1 with TRBJ2-1; TCRdb proposes TRBD1, but this gene call is untestable without DNA. The sequence derives from a man between 18 and 69 years old in good health. CDR3 protein: CASSQVGAWNEQFF.